One and the same sample provided the 9 T cell receptor beta chains below, sequenced in a study of blood T cell repertoires in COVID-19. Here immunoSEQ multiplex PCR was the method, and the copy in TCRdb shows in-frame clones only, minus some. Here the sample spans some 350,000 clones, around 91% being singletons. The sequencing sample was made of peripheral blood. Receptors were obtained from a woman younger than 30 who had recovered from COVID-19.

The chain links TRBV21-1 to TRBJ2-7; the table's D call, TRBD2, has no DNA check behind it. TRBV21-1 is recorded as a pseudogene. The CDR3 sequence is 17 residues long. CDR3 amino acids: CASSKELPAVSSYEQYV. CDR3 DNA sequence: TGTGCCAGCAGCAAAGAGCTCCCAGCGGTAAGCTCCTACGAGCAGTACGTC.

The CDR3: CASTGRLRDEQFF. CDR3 sequence (DNA): TGTGCCAGCACCGGGAGGCTAAGGGATGAGCAGTTCTTC. The chain uses TRBV11-3 and TRBJ2-1; 7 positions match TRBD2. CDR3 length: 13 residues. The V gene end was trimmed by 7 bases and the J gene end by 8 bases; junction bases not matched to a gene: 8. Germline V CDR1 and CDR2: SGHNT, YENEEA.

The CDR3 bases are TGTGCCAGCAGTCCTCCGGGGGGACTAGCGGGAGTTAACAATGAGCAGTTCTTC. Translating it yields CASSPPGGLAGVNNEQFF. The V call is TRBV28, the J call TRBJ2-1; 14 bases line up with TRBD2. CDR3 length equals 18 residues. V was pared by 5 bases and J by 5 bases, with 11 bases of the junction left unmatched. Germline V gives CDR1 MDHEN, CDR2 SYDVKM.

The chain recombines TRBV11-2 with TRBJ2-1; 8 bases map to TRBD1. CDR3 size: 14 residues. The junction had 4 bases not matched to a gene; V was cut back by 1 base and J by 8 bases. Germline V gene data show CDR1 as SGHAT and CDR2 as FQNNGV. The CDR3 DNA reads TGTGCCAGCAGCTTAGTCCCAGGGGGCTATGAGCAGTTCTTC. Encoded protein: CASSLVPGGYEQFF.

The rearrangement uses TRBV12-3 or TRBV12-4 and TRBJ1-1, with D hard to call. Between the trimmed V and J ends, which lost 2 bases and 10 bases, there was a span of 11 bases. CDR3 length: 12 amino acids. The CDR3 DNA reads as TGTGCCAGCAGTTTACCGGGAAACAGAGCTTTCTTT. Translated: CASSLPGNRAFF.

V is TRBV2 and J is TRBJ2-3; 7 nucleotides line up with TRBD1. CDR3 length: 14 amino acids. CDR1 and CDR2 (germline): SNHLY, FYNNEI. Unmatched junction bases numbered 9, after V lost 8 bases and J lost 4 bases. CDR3 sequence reads: CASGRQGSADTQYF. The DNA of the CDR3 is TGTGCCAGCGGCAGACAGGGCTCCGCAGATACGCAGTATTTT.

The V call is TRBV19, the J call TRBJ1-2, with D tentatively TRBD1 (6 bases). This CDR3 is 17 amino acids long. Germline assignment: CDR1 LNHDA and CDR2 SQIVND (reference sequence). Deletions cut 7 bases from V and 7 bases from J, with 28 bases between. CDR3 coding DNA: TGTGCCAGTAATCATTATGGGAACAGGGCGGCGGATAGTGGCTACACCTTC. Amino acid sequence: CASNHYGNRAADSGYTF. The whole variable domain, filled in from reference TRBV19 and TRBJ1-2, reads DGGITQSPKYLFRKEGQNVTLSCEQNLNHDAMYWYRQDPGQGLRLIYYSQIVNDFQKGDIAEGYSVSREKKESFPLTVTSAQKNPTAFYLCASNHYGNRAADSGYTFGSGTRLTVV.

The V and J genes are TRBV5-4 and TRBJ2-2; D possibly corresponds to TRBD1 (6 bases). CDR3 size: 16 residues. Germline assignment: CDR1 SGHNT and CDR2 YYREEE (reference sequence). Trimming removed 0 bases from V and 0 bases from J, with 9 bases in between. CDR3 in DNA: TGTGCCAGCAGCTTGGAGGGACACTCGAACACCGGGGAGCTGTTTTTT. It translates to CASSLEGHSNTGELFF. The full variable domain, its missing parts supplied by reference TRBV5-4 and TRBJ2-2, is ETGVTQSPTHLIKTRGQQVTLRCSSQSGHNTVSWYQQALGQGPQFIFQYYREEENGRGNFPPRFSGLQFPNYSSELNVNALELDDSALYLCASSLEGHSNTGELFFGEGSRLTVL.

The genes are TRBV2 and TRBJ1-3; D unclear. CDR1 and CDR2 from the germline V gene are SNHLY and FYNNEI. V lost 3 bases, J lost 0 bases, and 9 bases lay in between. The CDR3 has 15 amino acids. The CDR3, as DNA: TGTGCCAGCAGTGATCCATTCATCTCTGGAAACACCATATATTTT. As protein: CASSDPFISGNTIYF.